At least ten counts were recorded for the clone carrying this T cell receptor (beta chain). Its antigen is undetermined. This record belongs to a study of response to subunit inactivated influenza vaccine. Overall study results and limits: Every seasonal influenza vaccination brings in few new T cells, the authors suggested.

One entry per CDR3 protein, called by TCRdb with MiXCR from the RT-PCR reads. This sample has around 500,000 distinct CDR3 sequences, with 9.5% to 12% found just once. The ends were cut back, 3 bases at V and 0 bases at J, with 10 bases in the middle. The CDR3 loop spans 15 amino acids. In germline, CDR1 is SGHKS, CDR2 YYEKEE (reference sequence). This sample comprised PBMCs from blood, obtained about 40 days after vaccination. The chain combines TRBV5-5 with TRBJ2-1; D possibly corresponds to TRBD2 (6 bases). The receptor was derived from a man aged 50 to 60 who received an inactivated influenza vaccine. CDR3 sequence reads: CASSWLASSYNEQFF. CDR3 sequence (DNA): TGTGCCAGCAGCTGGCTAGCGAGCTCCTACAATGAGCAGTTCTTC. The whole variable domain, remainder taken from reference TRBV5-5 and TRBJ2-1, is DAGVTQSPTHLIKTRGQQVTLRCSPISGHKSVSWYQQVLGQGPQFIFQYYEKEERGRGNFPDRFSARQFPNYSSELNVNALLLGDSALYLCASSWLASSYNEQFFGPGTRLTVL.